This TCR beta chain was documented in a study of blood T cells in healthy people across ages. Trimming pared 1 base from V and 0 bases from J, leaving 10 bases between. Germline loops: CDR1 SGHAT, CDR2 FQNNGV. This CDR3 is 17 amino acids long. The authors ran a second PCR of about 6 to 11 cycles using a sample-barcoded 5' primer and a J-beta primer mix. Using its own MiXCR run on the 5' RACE reads, TCRdb lists one record per CDR3 protein. The sample has some 790,000 distinct CDR3 sequences, under 30% seen once; the top ten hold roughly 17%. Ten or more counts support this clonotype. The sample taken for sequencing was blood. This chain links TRBV11-2 with TRBJ1-6; D remains ambiguous. The receptor's source is a woman aged 80 or over in good health. CDR3 nucleotide sequence: TGTGCCAGCAGCTTAGGTATCCGGAGCTCCTATAATTCACCCCTCCACTTT. Amino acids: CASSLGIRSSYNSPLHF.